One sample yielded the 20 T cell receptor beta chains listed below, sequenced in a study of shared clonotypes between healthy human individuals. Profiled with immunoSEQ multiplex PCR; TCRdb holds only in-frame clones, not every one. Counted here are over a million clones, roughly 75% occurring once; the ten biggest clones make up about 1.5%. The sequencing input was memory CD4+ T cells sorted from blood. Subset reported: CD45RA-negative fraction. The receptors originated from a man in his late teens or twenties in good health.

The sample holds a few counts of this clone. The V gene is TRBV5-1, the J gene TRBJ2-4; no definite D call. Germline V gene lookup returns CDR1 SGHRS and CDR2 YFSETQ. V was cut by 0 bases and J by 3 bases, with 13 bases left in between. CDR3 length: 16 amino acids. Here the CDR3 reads CASSLGPADGKNIQYF. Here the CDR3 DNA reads TGCGCCAGCAGCTTGGGGCCAGCCGACGGCAAAAACATTCAGTACTTC.

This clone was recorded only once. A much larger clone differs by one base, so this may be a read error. The CDR3 reads CDSSQVRPSGLYEQYF. The CDR3 region has the DNA TGCGACAGCAGCCAAGTCCGGCCTAGCGGGCTCTACGAGCAGTACTTC. This rearrangement joins TRBV4-3 to TRBJ2-7, with TRBD2 matching over 8 bases. Germline V gene data show CDR1 as LGHNA and CDR2 as YSLEER. The CDR3 is 16 residues long.

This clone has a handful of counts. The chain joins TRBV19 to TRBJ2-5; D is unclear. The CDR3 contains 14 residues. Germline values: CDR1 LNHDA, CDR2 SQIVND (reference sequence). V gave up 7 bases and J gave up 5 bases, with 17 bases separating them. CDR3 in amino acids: CASTPGRGYETQYF. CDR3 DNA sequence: TGTGCCAGTACCCCGGGCCGAGGATACGAGACCCAGTACTTC.

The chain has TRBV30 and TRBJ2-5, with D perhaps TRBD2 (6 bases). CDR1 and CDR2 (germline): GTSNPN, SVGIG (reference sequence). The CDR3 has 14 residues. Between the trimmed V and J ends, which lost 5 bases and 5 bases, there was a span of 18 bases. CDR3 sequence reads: CAWGVYGSSETQYF. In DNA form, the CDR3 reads TGTGCCTGGGGAGTATACGGGAGTTCTGAGACCCAGTACTTC.

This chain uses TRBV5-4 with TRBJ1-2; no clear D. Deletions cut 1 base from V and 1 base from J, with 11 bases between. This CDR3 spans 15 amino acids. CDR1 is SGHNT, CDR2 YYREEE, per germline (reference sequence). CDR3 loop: CASSLWQRINYGYTF. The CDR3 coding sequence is TGTGCCAGCAGCTTGTGGCAGAGAATTAACTATGGCTACACCTTC.

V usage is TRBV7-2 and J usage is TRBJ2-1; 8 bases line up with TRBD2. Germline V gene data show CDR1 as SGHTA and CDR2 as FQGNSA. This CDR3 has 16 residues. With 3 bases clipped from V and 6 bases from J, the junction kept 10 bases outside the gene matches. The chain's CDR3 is CASSFSGTKLGNEQFF. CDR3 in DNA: TGTGCCAGCAGCTTTAGCGGGACTAAATTGGGCAATGAGCAGTTCTTC. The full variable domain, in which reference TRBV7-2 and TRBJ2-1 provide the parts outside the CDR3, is GAGVSQSPSNKVTEKGKDVELRCDPISGHTALYWYRQSLGQGLEFLIYFQGNSAPDKSGLPSDRFSAERTGGSVSTLTIQRTQQEDSAVYLCASSFSGTKLGNEQFFGPGTRLTVL.

Written as DNA, the CDR3 is TGTGCCAGCAGCGCTGGGACAGGAGGAAACACCATATATTTT. Encoded protein: CASSAGTGGNTIYF. This chain connects TRBV9 to TRBJ1-3; 8 nucleotides match TRBD1. Per the germline V gene, CDR1 is SGDLS and CDR2 is YYNGEE. CDR3 length equals 14 residues. Germline trimming cut 3 bases from V and 4 bases from J; bases unmatched to any gene: 3. Based on the CDR3 plus reference TRBV9 and TRBJ1-3, the full variable domain is DSGVTQTPKHLITATGQRVTLRCSPRSGDLSVYWYQQSLDQGLQFLIQYYNGEERAKGNILERFSAQQFPDLHSELNLSSLELGDSALYFCASSAGTGGNTIYFGEGSWLTVV.

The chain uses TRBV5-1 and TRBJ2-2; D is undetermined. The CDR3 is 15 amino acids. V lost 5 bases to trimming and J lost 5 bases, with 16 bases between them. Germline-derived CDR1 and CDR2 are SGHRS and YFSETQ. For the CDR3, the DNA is TGCGCCAGCAGGCCCCCTTCTGGCAGGACCGGGGAGCTGTTTTTT. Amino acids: CASRPPSGRTGELFF.

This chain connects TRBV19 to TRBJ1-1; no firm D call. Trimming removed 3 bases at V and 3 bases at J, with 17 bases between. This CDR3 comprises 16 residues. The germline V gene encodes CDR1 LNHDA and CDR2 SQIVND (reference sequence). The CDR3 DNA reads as TGTGCCAGTAGTATGGGTAGGCCGCCCGGGCACACTGAAGCTTTCTTT. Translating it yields CASSMGRPPGHTEAFF.

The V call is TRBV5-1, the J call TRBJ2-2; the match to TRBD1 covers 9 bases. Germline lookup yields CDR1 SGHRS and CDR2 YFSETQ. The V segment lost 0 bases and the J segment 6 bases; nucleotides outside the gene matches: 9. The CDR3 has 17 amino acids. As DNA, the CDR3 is TGCGCCAGCAGCTTGGCCGCTCGGACAGGGGAGTCCGGGGAGCTGTTTTTT. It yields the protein CASSLAARTGESGELFF.

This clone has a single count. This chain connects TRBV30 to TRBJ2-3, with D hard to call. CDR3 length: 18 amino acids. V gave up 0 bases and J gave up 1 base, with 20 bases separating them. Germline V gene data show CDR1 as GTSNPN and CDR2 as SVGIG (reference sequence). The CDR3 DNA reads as TGTGCCTGGAGTGTGGGGTTGACTCCCTTTACGGGCACAGATACGCAGTATTTT. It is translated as CAWSVGLTPFTGTDTQYF. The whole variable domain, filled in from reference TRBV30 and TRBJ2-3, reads SQTIHQWPATLVQPVGSPLSLECTVEGTSNPNLYWYRQAAGRGLQLLFYSVGIGQISSEVPQNLSASRPQDRQFILSSKKLLLSDSGFYLCAWSVGLTPFTGTDTQYFGPGTRLTVL.

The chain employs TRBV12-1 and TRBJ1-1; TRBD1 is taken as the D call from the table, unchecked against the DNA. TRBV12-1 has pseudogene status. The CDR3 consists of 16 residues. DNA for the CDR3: TGTGCCAGCAGCCAGACCTACAGGGGGCCGAACACTGAAGCTTTCTTT. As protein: CASSQTYRGPNTEAFF.

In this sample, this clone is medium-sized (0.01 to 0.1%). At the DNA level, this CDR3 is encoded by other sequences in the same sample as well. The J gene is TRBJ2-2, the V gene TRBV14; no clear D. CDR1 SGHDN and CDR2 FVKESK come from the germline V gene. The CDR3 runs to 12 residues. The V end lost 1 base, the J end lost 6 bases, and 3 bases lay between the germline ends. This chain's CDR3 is CASSQVSGELFF. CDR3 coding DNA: TGTGCCAGCAGCCAAGTTTCCGGGGAGCTGTTTTTT.

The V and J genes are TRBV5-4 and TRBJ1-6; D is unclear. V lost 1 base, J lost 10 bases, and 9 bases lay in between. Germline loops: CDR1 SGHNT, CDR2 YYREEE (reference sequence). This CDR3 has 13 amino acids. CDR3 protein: CASSLQESSPLHF. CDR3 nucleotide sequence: TGTGCCAGCAGCTTGCAGGAGTCATCACCCCTCCACTTT.

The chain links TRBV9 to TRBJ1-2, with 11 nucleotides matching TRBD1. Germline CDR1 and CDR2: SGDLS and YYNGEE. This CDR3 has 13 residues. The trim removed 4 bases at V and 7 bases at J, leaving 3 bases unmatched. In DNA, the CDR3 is TGTGCCAGCAGCCGGACAGGGGGCGTTGGCTACACCTTC. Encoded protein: CASSRTGGVGYTF.

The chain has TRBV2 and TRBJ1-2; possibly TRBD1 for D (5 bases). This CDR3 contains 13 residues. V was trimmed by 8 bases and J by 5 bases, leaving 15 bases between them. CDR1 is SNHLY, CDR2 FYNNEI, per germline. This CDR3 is CASRGTAAYGYTF. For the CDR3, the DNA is TGTGCCAGCCGCGGGACGGCTGCGTATGGCTACACCTTC.

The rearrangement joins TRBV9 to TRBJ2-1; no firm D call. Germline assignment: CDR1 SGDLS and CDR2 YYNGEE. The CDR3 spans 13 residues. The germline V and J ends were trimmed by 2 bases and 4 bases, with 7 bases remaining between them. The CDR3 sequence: CASSVAQYNEQFF. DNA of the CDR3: TGTGCCAGCAGCGTCGCGCAGTACAATGAGCAGTTCTTC.

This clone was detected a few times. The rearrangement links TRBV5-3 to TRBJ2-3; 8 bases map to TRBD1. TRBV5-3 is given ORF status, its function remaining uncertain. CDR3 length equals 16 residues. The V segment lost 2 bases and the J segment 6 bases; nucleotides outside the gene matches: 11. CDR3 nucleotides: TGTGCCAGAAGCTTCCTCCGGGACAGGCCGCCGGATACGCAGTATTTT. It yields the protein CARSFLRDRPPDTQYF.

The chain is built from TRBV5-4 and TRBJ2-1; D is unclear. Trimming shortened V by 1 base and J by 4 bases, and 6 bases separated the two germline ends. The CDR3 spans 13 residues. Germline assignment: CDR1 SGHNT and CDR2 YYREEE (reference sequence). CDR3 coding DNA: TGTGCCAGCAGCTTGTTGGGGTACAATGAGCAGTTCTTC. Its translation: CASSLLGYNEQFF. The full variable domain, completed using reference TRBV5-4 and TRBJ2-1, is ETGVTQSPTHLIKTRGQQVTLRCSSQSGHNTVSWYQQALGQGPQFIFQYYREEENGRGNFPPRFSGLQFPNYSSELNVNALELDDSALYLCASSLLGYNEQFFGPGTRLTVL.

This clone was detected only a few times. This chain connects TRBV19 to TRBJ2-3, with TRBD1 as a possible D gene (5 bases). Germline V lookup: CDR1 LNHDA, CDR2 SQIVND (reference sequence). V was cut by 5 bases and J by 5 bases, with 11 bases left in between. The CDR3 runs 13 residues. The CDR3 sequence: CASSPGSEDTQYF. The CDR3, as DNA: TGTGCCAGTAGTCCAGGGTCGGAAGATACGCAGTATTTT.